The sequence of this TCR beta chain was determined in a study of glioma-infiltrating T cells after dendritic cell vaccination. Clones were read by immunoSEQ multiplex PCR, and TCRdb kept only the in-frame ones, dropping some. The sample yields about 82,000 clones, 70% to 90% seen once. This CDR3 has 12 amino acids. The V gene's germline CDR1 is MNHNY and CDR2 SVGAGI (reference sequence). V lost 5 bases and J 6 bases, leaving 7 bases between the germline ends. This specimen was blood, taken before dendritic cell vaccination. The chain combines TRBV6-6 with TRBJ2-2; no clear D gene. This receptor was identified in a human donor with glioblastoma. The CDR3, as DNA: TGTGCCAGCAGTGCCGCGGCCGGGGAGCTGTTTTTT. This encodes CASSAAAGELFF.